This T cell receptor beta chain was recorded in a study of beta chain features in type 1 diabetes. For the study at large: Age, gender and cell yields were similar between patients and healthy donors.

What was sequenced were expressed TCRB transcripts, since all of the isolated RNA had been reverse transcribed. Sequencing used immunoSEQ multiplex PCR; TCRdb keeps in-frame clones, though not all of them. The sample lists more than 20,000 clones; 60% to 75% were seen once. CDR3 length: 16 amino acids. Per the germline V gene, CDR1 is SEHNR and CDR2 is FQNEAQ (reference sequence). With V trimmed by 3 bases and J by 2 bases, 9 bases remained unmatched. Source material: Tregs from blood. V and J are TRBV7-9 and TRBJ1-2; 7 bases are a match to TRBD1. This TCR was recovered from a woman aged 40 to 50 in good health. The CDR3 sequence: CASSFGTALSNYGYTF. CDR3 DNA sequence: TGTGCCAGCAGCTTTGGGACAGCACTTTCAAACTATGGCTACACCTTC.